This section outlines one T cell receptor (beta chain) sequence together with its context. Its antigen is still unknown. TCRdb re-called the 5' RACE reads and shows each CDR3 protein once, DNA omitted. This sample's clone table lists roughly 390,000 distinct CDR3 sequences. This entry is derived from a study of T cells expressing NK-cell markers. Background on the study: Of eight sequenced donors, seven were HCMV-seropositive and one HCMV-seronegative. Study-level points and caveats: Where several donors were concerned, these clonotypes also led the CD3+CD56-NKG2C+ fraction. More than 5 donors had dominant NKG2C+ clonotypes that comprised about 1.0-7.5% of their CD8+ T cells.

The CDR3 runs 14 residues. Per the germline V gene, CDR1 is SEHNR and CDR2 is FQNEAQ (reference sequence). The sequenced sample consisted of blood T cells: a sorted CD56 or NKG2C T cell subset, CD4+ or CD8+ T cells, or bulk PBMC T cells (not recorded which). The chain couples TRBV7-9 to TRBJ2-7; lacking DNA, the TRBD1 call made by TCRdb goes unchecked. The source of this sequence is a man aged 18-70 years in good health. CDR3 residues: CASSSPGQGSEQYF.